One and the same sample provided the 21 T cell receptor beta chains below, sequenced in a study of blood T cells in healthy people across ages. It was with a sample-barcoded 5' primer and a J-beta primer mix that a second PCR of roughly 6 to 11 cycles was run. TCRdb used MiXCR to reprocess the 5' RACE reads, holding one entry per CDR3 protein. The sample lists about 830,000 distinct CDR3 sequences; 62% were seen once. The material sequenced was blood. Every receptor here comes from a man aged 25 to 45 in good health.

The CDR3 sequence: CSVWGGTIMNTEAFF. As DNA, the CDR3 is TGCAGCGTCTGGGGAGGGACGATCATGAACACTGAAGCTTTCTTT. The chain recombines TRBV29-1 with TRBJ1-1; TRBD1 might be the D (5 bases). CDR3 length: 15 amino acids. Trimming left V 6 bases short and J 0 bases short, with 17 bases between. Germline V lookup: CDR1 SQVTM, CDR2 ANQGSEA.

This clonotype was picked up a small number of times. The chain employs TRBV11-2 and TRBJ2-7; weak D call: TRBD1 (6 bases). This CDR3 region has 14 residues. The ends were cut back, 6 bases at V and 0 bases at J, with 12 bases in the middle. Germline assignment: CDR1 SGHAT and CDR2 FQNNGV. CDR3 nucleotide sequence: TGTGCCAGCAGACAGGGCCATAGCTCCTACGAGCAGTACTTC. Translated, it gives CASRQGHSSYEQYF.

The chain couples TRBV7-2 to TRBJ1-1; TRBD1 matches 8 bases. Germline CDR1 reads SGHTA; CDR2 reads FQGNSA. The ends lost 4 bases at V and 1 base at J; junction bases unmatched: 2. This CDR3 region has 14 residues. CDR3 nucleotides: TGTGCCAGCAGCTACCAGGGGGCGAACACTGAAGCTTTCTTT. Encoded protein: CASSYQGANTEAFF.

The V and J genes are TRBV11-3 and TRBJ2-6; D possibly matches TRBD1 or TRBD2 (6 bases each). CDR3 length equals 15 residues. CDR1 SGHNT and CDR2 YENEEA come from the germline V gene. With 5 bases removed from V and 2 bases from J, the gap between germline ends came to 10 bases. In DNA form, the CDR3 reads TGTGCCAGCAGCCGGGGGCTGGCTGGGGCCAACGTCCTGACTTTC. Encoded protein: CASSRGLAGANVLTF.

In its sample, this clonotype was seen a few times. The chain employs TRBV20-1 and TRBJ2-3; TRBD2 is a possible D gene (6 bases). CDR3 length: 16 amino acids. Trimming left V 0 bases short and J 4 bases short, with 17 bases between. Germline assignment: CDR1 DFQATT and CDR2 SNEGSKA (reference sequence). The CDR3, as DNA: TGCAGTGCTAGAGATCAACCGGGGGACTCGGCAGATACGCAGTATTTT. Translated, it gives CSARDQPGDSADTQYF.

The sample holds one count of this clonotype. The V gene is TRBV5-4, the J gene TRBJ1-2; D is unclear. Trimming took off 4 bases at V and 2 bases at J, with 15 bases between the two ends. CDR1 and CDR2 (germline): SGHNT, YYREEE (reference sequence). The CDR3 spans 15 residues. The CDR3 region is CASSRSSSSNYGYTF. Here the CDR3 DNA reads TGTGCCAGCAGCCGCTCTTCTAGTTCGAACTATGGCTACACCTTC. Together with reference TRBV5-4 and TRBJ1-2, the CDR3 gives the full variable domain: ETGVTQSPTHLIKTRGQQVTLRCSSQSGHNTVSWYQQALGQGPQFIFQYYREEENGRGNFPPRFSGLQFPNYSSELNVNALELDDSALYLCASSRSSSSNYGYTFGSGTRLTVV.

This chain connects TRBV27 to TRBJ2-1; TRBD1 agrees at 9 bases. This CDR3 contains 13 residues. Germline V gene sequence: CDR1 MNHEY, CDR2 SMNVEV (reference sequence). Trimming removed 5 bases from V and 10 bases from J; junction bases left unmatched: 6. The CDR3 loop is CASSPRTGEEQFF. The DNA for the CDR3 is TGTGCCAGCAGTCCTAGGACAGGGGAAGAGCAGTTCTTC.

The V and J genes are TRBV12-3 or TRBV12-4 and TRBJ1-2; 8 bases match TRBD1. CDR3 length: 14 amino acids. V lost 5 bases to trimming and J lost 11 bases; unmatched junction nucleotides: 13. The CDR3 DNA reads TGTGCCAGCAGTGCGACAGGGGCTAGTCTAGGTTACACCTTC. Its protein is CASSATGASLGYTF.

This clonotype was seen many times. This chain connects TRBV29-1 to TRBJ2-5; maybe TRBD1 (5 bases). Trimming pared 6 bases from V and 1 base from J, leaving 9 bases between. Looked up from germline, CDR1 is SQVTM and CDR2 is ANQGSEA. This CDR3 region has 12 residues. CDR3 sequence reads: CSVRALQETQYF. The DNA of the CDR3 is TGCAGCGTCAGGGCCCTCCAAGAGACCCAGTACTTC.

This clonotype has more than one count but fewer than ten. This chain joins TRBV3-1 and TRBJ1-6, with D maybe TRBD1 (5 bases). Per the germline V gene, CDR1 is LGHDT and CDR2 is YNNKEL (reference sequence). V was shortened by 0 bases and J by 5 bases, with 14 bases between the two germline ends. This CDR3 contains 17 residues. The CDR3 DNA is TGTGCCAGCAGCCAAGATCGGAGGGGCTTCAATAATTCACCCCTCCACTTT. This gives the protein CASSQDRRGFNNSPLHF.

V gene TRBV4-3 combines with J gene TRBJ2-7; 7 nucleotides agree with TRBD1. The germline CDR1 and CDR2 sequences are LGHNA and YSLEER. Trimming removed 4 bases from V and 2 bases from J; junction bases left unmatched: 8. The CDR3 length is 15 residues. The CDR3 DNA sequence: TGCGCCAGCAGCCCCCGACAGGGAGCACCCTACGAGCAGTACTTC. Protein: CASSPRQGAPYEQYF.

This clonotype was observed a few times. CDR3 region: CAISEVGGDTQYF. In DNA, the CDR3 is TGTGCCATCAGTGAGGTCGGGGGAGATACGCAGTATTTT. V usage is TRBV10-3 and J usage is TRBJ2-3, with D maybe TRBD2 (6 bases). CDR3 length: 13 residues. V was pared by 2 bases and J by 5 bases, with 8 bases between. Germline CDR1 ENHRY, CDR2 SYGVKD.

The rearrangement links TRBV21-1 to TRBJ2-3; TRBD1 is the table's D call, not checked against the DNA. TRBV21-1 is shown as a pseudogene. The CDR3 covers 15 residues. CDR3 DNA sequence: TGTGCCAGCAGCTGGTCGGGGGAAAGCACAGATACGCAGTATTTT. Translation: CASSWSGESTDTQYF.

This clonotype has just a few counts. The chain couples TRBV6-2 or TRBV6-3 to TRBJ2-1; TRBD1 is a possible D gene (6 bases). Germline V gene sequence: CDR1 MNHEY, CDR2 SVGEGT. The CDR3 is 16 residues long. V was clipped by 2 bases and J by 4 bases, with 15 bases between them. CDR3 in DNA: TGTGCCAGCAGTTACCCTCGGGCAGGGGTGTACAATGAGCAGTTCTTC. Its protein product is CASSYPRAGVYNEQFF.

The J gene is TRBJ2-7, the V gene TRBV29-1, with D hard to call. The CDR3 runs 11 residues. Trimming left V 4 bases short and J 1 base short, with 5 bases between. Germline V gene sequence: CDR1 SQVTM, CDR2 ANQGSEA. Here the CDR3 reads CSVAASYEQYF. The DNA for the CDR3 is TGCAGCGTTGCAGCTTCCTACGAGCAGTACTTC.

The V and J genes are TRBV12-3 or TRBV12-4 and TRBJ2-6, with D unresolved. The CDR3 has 20 residues. Trimming took off 7 bases at V and 0 bases at J, with 25 bases between the two ends. The CDR3 here is CASTLFKVLDRRSGANVLTF. The CDR3 bases are TGTGCCAGCACCCTATTTAAAGTCTTGGACCGCCGCTCTGGGGCCAACGTCCTGACTTTC.

The rearrangement links TRBV29-1 to TRBJ2-7, with TRBD1 matching 8 bases. Trimming took 7 bases from V and 3 from J; bases not matched to a gene: 11. CDR1 and CDR2 from the germline V gene are SQVTM and ANQGSEA. This CDR3 contains 14 residues. The CDR3: CSATYRTGYYEQYF. The CDR3 nucleotides are TGCAGCGCCACGTACAGGACAGGGTACTACGAGCAGTACTTC.

V usage is TRBV9 and J usage is TRBJ1-5; TRBD1 might be the D (6 bases). Trimming took 3 bases from V and 5 from J, leaving 12 bases between them. The germline CDR1 and CDR2 sequences are SGDLS and YYNGEE. The CDR3 consists of 14 residues. The CDR3 is CASSGGQQHQPQHF. The CDR3 DNA reads as TGTGCCAGCAGCGGCGGACAGCAACATCAGCCCCAGCATTTT.

The chain has TRBV25-1 and TRBJ2-7, with D possibly matching TRBD1 (5 bases). Trimming cost V 8 bases and J 3 bases, with 11 bases left between them. The CDR3 has 12 residues. The V gene's germline CDR1 is MGHDK and CDR2 SYGVNS. DNA of the CDR3: TGTGCCAGCGGTGTTACAGGCTACGAGCAGTACTTC. Translating gives CASGVTGYEQYF.

This sequence joins TRBV6-2 or TRBV6-3 and TRBJ1-1, with a weak D call TRBD1 (5 bases). Trimming pared 5 bases from V and 0 bases from J, leaving 10 bases between. The CDR3 consists of 14 residues. Germline V gene data show CDR1 as MNHEY and CDR2 as SVGEGT. CDR3 residues: CASSMDIMNTEAFF. The CDR3 bases are TGTGCCAGCAGTATGGACATAATGAACACTGAAGCTTTCTTT.

The V and J genes are TRBV6-5 and TRBJ2-1; the match to TRBD1 covers 8 bases. CDR3 length equals 13 residues. The germline V gene encodes CDR1 MNHEY and CDR2 SVGAGI. V gave up 2 bases and J gave up 8 bases; unmatched junction bases: 2. As DNA, the CDR3 is TGTGCCAGCAGTTACCTGACAGGGGATGAGCAGTTCTTC. Amino acids: CASSYLTGDEQFF.